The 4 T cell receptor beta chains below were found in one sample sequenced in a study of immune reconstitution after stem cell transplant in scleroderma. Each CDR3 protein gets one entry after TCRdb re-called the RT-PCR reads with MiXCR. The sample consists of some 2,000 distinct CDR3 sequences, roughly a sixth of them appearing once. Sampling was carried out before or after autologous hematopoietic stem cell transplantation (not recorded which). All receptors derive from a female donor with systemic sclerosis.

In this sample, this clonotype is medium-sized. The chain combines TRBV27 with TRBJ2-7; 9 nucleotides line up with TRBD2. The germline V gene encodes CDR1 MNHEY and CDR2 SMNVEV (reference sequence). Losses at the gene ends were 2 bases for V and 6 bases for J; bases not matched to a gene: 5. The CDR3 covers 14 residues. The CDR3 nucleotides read TGTGCCAGCAGTTTAAGTGGGACTAGCCTCGAGCAGTACTTC. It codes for CASSLSGTSLEQYF.

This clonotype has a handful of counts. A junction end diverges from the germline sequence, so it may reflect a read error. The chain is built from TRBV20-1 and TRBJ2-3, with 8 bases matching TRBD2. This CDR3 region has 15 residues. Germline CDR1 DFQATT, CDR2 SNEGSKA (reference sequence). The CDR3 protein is CSAGEEGLDTDTQYF. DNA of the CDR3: TGCAGTGCTGGAGAGGAGGGACTAGACACAGATACGCAGTATTTT.

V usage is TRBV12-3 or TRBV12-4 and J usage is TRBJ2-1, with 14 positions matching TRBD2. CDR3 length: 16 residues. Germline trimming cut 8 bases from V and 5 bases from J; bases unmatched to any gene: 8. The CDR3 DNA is TGTGCCAGCGGTTCGGGACTAGCGGGAGCCCACAATGAGCAGTTCTTC. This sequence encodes CASGSGLAGAHNEQFF.

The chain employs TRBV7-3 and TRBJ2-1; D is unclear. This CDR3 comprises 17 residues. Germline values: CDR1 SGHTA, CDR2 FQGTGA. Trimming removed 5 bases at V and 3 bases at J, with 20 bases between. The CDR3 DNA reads TGTGCCAGCAGCCCAACCGGATCGGCCTATGGCTACAATGAGCAGTTCTTC. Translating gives CASSPTGSAYGYNEQFF.